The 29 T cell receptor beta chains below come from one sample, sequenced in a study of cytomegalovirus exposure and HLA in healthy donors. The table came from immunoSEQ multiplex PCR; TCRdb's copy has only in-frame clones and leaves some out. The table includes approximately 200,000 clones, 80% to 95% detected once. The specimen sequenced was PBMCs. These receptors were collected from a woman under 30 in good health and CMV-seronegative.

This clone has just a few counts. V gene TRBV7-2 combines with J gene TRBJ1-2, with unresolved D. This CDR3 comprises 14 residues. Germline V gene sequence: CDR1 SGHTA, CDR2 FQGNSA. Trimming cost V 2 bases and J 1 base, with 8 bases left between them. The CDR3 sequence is CASSLRRVNYGYTF. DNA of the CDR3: TGTGCCAGCAGCTTAAGGAGGGTTAACTATGGCTACACCTTC.

In DNA, the CDR3 is TGTGCCAGCAGGACCGGGACAGGGGTCGAAAAACTGTTTTTT. Translated, it gives CASRTGTGVEKLFF. The rearrangement links TRBV6-1 to TRBJ1-4, with 10 bases matching TRBD1. The V gene's germline CDR1 is MNHNS and CDR2 SASEGT. Losses at the gene ends were 6 bases for V and 8 bases for J; bases not matched to a gene: 6. This CDR3 comprises 14 residues.

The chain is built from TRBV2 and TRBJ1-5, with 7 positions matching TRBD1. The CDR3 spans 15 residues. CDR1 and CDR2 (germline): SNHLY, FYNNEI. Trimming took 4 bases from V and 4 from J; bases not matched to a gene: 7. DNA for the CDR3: TGTGCCAGCAGTGTGGACAGGAGGGCTAATCAGCCCCAGCATTTT. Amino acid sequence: CASSVDRRANQPQHF.

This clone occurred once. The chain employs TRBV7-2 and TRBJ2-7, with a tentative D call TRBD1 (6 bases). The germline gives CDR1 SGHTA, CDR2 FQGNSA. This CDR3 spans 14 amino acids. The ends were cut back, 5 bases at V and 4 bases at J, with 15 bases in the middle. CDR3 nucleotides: TGTGCCAGCAGCCTGGACAGTCTGCGGTACGAGCAGTACTTC. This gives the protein CASSLDSLRYEQYF.

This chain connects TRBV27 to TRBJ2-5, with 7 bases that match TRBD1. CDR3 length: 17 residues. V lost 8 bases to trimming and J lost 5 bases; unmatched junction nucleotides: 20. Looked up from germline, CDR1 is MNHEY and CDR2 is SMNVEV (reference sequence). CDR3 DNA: TGTGCCAGCGGAAAACAACAGGGGTTGAATTATGCTGAGACCCAGTACTTC. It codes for CASGKQQGLNYAETQYF.

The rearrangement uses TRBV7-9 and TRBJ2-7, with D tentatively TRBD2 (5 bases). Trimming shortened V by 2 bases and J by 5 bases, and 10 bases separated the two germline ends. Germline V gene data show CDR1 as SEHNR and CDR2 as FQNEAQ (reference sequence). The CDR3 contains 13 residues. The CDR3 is CASSLWERHEQYF. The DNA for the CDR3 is TGTGCCAGCAGCTTATGGGAGCGGCACGAGCAGTACTTC.

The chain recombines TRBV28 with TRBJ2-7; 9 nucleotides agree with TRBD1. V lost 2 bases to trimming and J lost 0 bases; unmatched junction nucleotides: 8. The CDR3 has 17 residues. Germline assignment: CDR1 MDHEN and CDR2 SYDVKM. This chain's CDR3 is CASSLNLGQGSSYEQYF. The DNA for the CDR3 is TGTGCCAGCAGTTTAAATCTAGGACAGGGGAGCTCCTACGAGCAGTACTTC.

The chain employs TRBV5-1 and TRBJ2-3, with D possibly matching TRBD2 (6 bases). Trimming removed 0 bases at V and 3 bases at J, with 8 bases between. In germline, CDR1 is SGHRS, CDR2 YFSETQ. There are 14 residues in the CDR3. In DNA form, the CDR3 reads TGCGCCAGCAGCTTGGCCGGGAGTACAGATACGCAGTATTTT. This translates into CASSLAGSTDTQYF.

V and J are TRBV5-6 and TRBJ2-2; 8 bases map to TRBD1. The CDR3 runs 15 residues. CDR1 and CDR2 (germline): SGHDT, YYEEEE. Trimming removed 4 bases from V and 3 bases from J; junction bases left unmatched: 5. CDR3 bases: TGTGCCAGCAGCAAAGACAGGGGATACACCGGGGAGCTGTTTTTT. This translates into CASSKDRGYTGELFF.

The CDR3 DNA follows: TGCAGCGTAGTTTTGGGGGGATCGAGTGAGCAGTTCTTC. Residues: CSVVLGGSSEQFF. V is TRBV29-1 and J is TRBJ2-1; D possibly corresponds to TRBD2 (6 bases). The germline V and J ends were trimmed by 6 bases and 9 bases, with 18 bases remaining between them. CDR1 and CDR2 (germline): SQVTM, ANQGSEA. The CDR3 extends over 13 amino acids.

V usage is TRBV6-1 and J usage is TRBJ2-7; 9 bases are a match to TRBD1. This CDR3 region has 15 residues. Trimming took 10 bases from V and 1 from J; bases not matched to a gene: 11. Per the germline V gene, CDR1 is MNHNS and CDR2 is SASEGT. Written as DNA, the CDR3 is TGTGCCACCACCGGACAGGGGATAAGTTCCTACGAGCAGTACTTC. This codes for CATTGQGISSYEQYF.

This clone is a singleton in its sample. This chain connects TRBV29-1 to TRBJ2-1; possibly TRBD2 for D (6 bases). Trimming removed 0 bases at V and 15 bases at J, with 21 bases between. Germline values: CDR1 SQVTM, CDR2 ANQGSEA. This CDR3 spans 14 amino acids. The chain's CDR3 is CSVEEGGLRGVGFF. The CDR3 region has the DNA TGCAGCGTTGAAGAAGGAGGGCTCCGCGGGGTGGGGTTCTTC.

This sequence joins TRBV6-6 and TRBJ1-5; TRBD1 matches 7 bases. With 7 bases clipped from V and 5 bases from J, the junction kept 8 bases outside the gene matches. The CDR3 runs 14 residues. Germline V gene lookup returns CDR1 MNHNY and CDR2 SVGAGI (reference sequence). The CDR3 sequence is CASTVGQNDQPQHF. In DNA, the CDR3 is TGTGCCAGCACCGTGGGACAGAATGATCAGCCCCAGCATTTT.

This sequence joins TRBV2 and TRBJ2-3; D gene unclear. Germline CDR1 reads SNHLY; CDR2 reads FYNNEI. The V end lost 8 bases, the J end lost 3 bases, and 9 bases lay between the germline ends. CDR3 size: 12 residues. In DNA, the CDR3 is TGTGCCAGCGGTACACGTACAGATACGCAGTATTTT. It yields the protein CASGTRTDTQYF.

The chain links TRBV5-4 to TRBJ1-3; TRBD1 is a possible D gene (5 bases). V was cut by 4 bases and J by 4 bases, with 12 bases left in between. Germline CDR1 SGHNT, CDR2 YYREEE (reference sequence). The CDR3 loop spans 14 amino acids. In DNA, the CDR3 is TGTGCCAGCAGCCTTTGGGGGGAGGGAAACACCATATATTTT. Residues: CASSLWGEGNTIYF.

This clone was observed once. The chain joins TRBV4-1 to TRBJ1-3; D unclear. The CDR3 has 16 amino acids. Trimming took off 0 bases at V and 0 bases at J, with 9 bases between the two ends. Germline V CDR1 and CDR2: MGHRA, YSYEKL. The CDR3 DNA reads TGCGCCAGCAGCCAAGAAAGAGGGAACTCTGGAAACACCATATATTTT. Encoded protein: CASSQERGNSGNTIYF.

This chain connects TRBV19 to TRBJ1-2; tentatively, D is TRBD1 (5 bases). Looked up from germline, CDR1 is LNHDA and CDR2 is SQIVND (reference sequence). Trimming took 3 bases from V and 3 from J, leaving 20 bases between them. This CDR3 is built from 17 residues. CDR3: CASSIRLNGGRDYGYTF. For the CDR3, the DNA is TGTGCCAGTAGTATTAGGCTAAATGGCGGCAGGGACTATGGCTACACCTTC.

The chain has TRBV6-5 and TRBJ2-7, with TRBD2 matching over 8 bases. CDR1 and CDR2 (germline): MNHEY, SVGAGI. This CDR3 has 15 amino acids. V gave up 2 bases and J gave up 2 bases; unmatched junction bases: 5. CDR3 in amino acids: CASSYVAGGTYEQYF. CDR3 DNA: TGTGCCAGCAGTTACGTGGCGGGGGGCACCTACGAGCAGTACTTC.

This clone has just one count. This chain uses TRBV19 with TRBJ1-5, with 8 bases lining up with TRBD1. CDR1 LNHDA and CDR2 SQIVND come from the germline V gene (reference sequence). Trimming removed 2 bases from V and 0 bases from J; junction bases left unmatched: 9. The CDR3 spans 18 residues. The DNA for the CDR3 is TGTGCCAGTAGTATATATGGACAGGGCTCCTATAGCAATCAGCCCCAGCATTTT. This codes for CASSIYGQGSYSNQPQHF.

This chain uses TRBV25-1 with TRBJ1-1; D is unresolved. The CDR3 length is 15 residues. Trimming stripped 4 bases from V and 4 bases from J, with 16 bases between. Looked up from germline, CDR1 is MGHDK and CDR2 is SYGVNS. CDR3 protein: CASSARRGTGTEAFF. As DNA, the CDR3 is TGTGCCAGCAGTGCGCGACGGGGTACGGGCACTGAAGCTTTCTTT.

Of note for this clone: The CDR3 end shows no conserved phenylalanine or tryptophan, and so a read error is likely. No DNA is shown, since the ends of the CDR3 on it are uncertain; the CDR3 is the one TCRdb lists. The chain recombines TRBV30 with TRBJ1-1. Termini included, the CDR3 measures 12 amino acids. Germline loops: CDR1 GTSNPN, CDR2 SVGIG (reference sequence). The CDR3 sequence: CAWSVGGTGLKT.

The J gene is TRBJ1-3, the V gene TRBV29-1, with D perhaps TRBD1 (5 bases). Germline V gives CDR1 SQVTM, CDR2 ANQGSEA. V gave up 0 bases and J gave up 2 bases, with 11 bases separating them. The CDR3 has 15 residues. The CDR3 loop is CSVEDYQGTGNTIYF. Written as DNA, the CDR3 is TGCAGCGTTGAAGACTATCAGGGAACTGGAAACACCATATATTTT. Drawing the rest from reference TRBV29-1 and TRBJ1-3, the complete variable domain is SAVISQKPSRDICQRGTSLTIQCQVDSQVTMMFWYRQQPGQSLTLIATANQGSEATYESGFVIDKFPISRPNLTFSTLTVSNMSPEDSSIYLCSVEDYQGTGNTIYFGEGSWLTVV.

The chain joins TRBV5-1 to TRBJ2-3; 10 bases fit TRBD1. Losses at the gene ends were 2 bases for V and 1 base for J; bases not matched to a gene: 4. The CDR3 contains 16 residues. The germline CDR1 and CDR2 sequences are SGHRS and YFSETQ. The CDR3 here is CASSFRGTGGTDTQYF. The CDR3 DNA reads TGCGCCAGCAGCTTTCGGGGGACAGGGGGCACAGATACGCAGTATTTT.

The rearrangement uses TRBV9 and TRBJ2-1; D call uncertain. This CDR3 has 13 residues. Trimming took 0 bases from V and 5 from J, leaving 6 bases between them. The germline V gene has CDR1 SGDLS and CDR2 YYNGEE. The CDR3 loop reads CASSVAGNNEQFF. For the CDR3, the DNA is TGTGCCAGCAGCGTAGCCGGTAACAATGAGCAGTTCTTC.

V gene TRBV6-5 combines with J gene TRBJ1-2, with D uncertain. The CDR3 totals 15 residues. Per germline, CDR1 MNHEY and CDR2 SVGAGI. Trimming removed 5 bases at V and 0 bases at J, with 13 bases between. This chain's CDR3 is CASSPVRTPNYGYTF. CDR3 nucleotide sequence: TGTGCCAGCAGTCCCGTTCGAACACCTAACTATGGCTACACCTTC.

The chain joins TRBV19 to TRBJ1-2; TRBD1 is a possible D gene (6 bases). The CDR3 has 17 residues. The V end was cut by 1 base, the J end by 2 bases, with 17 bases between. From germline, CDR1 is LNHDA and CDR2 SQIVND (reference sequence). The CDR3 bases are TGTGCCAGTAGTATAGTATCCAGGGGCGCGAAGAACTATGGCTACACCTTC. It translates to CASSIVSRGAKNYGYTF.

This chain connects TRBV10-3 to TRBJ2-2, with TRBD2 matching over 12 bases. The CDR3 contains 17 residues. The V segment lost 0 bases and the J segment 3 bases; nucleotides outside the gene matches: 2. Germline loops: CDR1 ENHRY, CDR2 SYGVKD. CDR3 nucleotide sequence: TGTGCCATCAGTGAGTCGAGACTAGCGGGGGACACCGGGGAGCTGTTTTTT. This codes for CAISESRLAGDTGELFF.

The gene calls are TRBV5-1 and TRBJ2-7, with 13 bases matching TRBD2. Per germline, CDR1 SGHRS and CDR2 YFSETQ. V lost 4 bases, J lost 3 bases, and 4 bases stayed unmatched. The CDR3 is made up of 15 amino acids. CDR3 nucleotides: TGCGCCAGCAGCCATACTAGCGGGAGGGGCTACGAGCAGTACTTC. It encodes CASSHTSGRGYEQYF.

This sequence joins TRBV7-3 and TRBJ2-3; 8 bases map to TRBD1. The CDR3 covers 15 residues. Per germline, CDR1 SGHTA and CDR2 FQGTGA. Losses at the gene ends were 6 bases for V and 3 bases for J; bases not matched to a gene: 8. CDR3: CASRPDRGRTDTQYF. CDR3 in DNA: TGTGCCAGCAGACCTGACAGGGGACGGACAGATACGCAGTATTTT.